Sequencing of this T cell receptor (beta chain) was carried out in a study of radiotherapy plus CTLA-4 blockade in lung cancer. The method was immunoSEQ multiplex PCR; TCRdb's version includes in-frame clones alone and lacks a portion of them. The data show fewer than 85,000 clones, more than 75% seen once. Study-level results: The best prediction of response reportedly came from early blood T cell clone dynamics, with interferon-beta. The study found tumor-derived TCR clones expanded in blood after radiotherapy plus ipilimumab.

V lost 0 bases to trimming and J lost 6 bases, with 9 bases between them. This CDR3 region has 13 residues. CDR1 and CDR2 from the germline V gene are MNHEY and SMNVEV (reference sequence). On this clone: Antigen unknown.

The source of this sequence is a human donor with non-small cell lung cancer who had stable disease on radiotherapy plus ipilimumab. The source was peripheral blood, collected from a patient treated with radiotherapy plus ipilimumab. The chain joins TRBV27 to TRBJ2-7, with D unresolved. The CDR3 DNA reads as TGTGCCAGCAGTTTATCGTTCCGCGGCGAGCAGTACTTC. Translation gives CASSLSFRGEQYF.